Each of the 30 T cell receptor beta chains below was sequenced from the same sample in a study of blood T cell repertoires in COVID-19. TCRdb's copy holds only in-frame clones and misses some; the assay was immunoSEQ multiplex PCR. The sample lists some 120,000 clones, about 88% occurring once. Sequences were obtained from peripheral blood. These receptors all come from a man aged 40-49 years with acute or convalescent COVID-19.

This rearrangement joins TRBV2 to TRBJ1-4; 10 positions match TRBD1. The trim removed 8 bases at V and 5 bases at J, leaving 11 bases unmatched. CDR1 and CDR2 from the germline V gene are SNHLY and FYNNEI. The CDR3 runs 16 residues. In nucleotides, the CDR3 is TGTGCCAGCCGGACAGGGGGACGATCCCCGAATGAAAAACTGTTTTTT. It encodes CASRTGGRSPNEKLFF.

The rearrangement links TRBV7-2 to TRBJ2-3; D is perhaps TRBD1 (6 bases). Germline lookup yields CDR1 SGHTA and CDR2 FQGNSA. CDR3 length: 14 residues. Trimming took 5 bases from V and 5 from J, leaving 14 bases between them. The CDR3: CASSGTGRGDTQYF. In DNA form, the CDR3 reads TGTGCCAGCAGCGGCACAGGGCGCGGAGATACGCAGTATTTT.

A remark on this clone: Within the sample, other DNA sequences also encode this same CDR3. This rearrangement joins TRBV5-1 to TRBJ2-5, with a tentative D call TRBD2 (6 bases). The CDR3 consists of 14 residues. Germline CDR1 is SGHRS and CDR2 is YFSETQ. V dropped 2 bases and J dropped 2 bases, with 10 bases sitting between them. The CDR3 region is CASSFSGRQETQYF. In nucleotides, the CDR3 is TGCGCCAGCAGCTTCTCCGGGAGACAAGAGACCCAGTACTTC.

There are a few counts of this clone. This chain connects TRBV2 to TRBJ1-6; no reliable D call. V dropped 9 bases and J dropped 6 bases, with 12 bases sitting between them. The CDR3 is made up of 13 amino acids. Germline V gives CDR1 SNHLY, CDR2 FYNNEI. In DNA form, the CDR3 reads TGTGCCAGGCAAACCGGGGTTAATTCACCCCTCCACTTT. It translates to CARQTGVNSPLHF.

J is TRBJ2-5 and V is TRBV7-2; 7 positions match TRBD1. Trimming cost V 3 bases and J 4 bases; bases outside gene matches: 2. This CDR3 has 13 amino acids. Germline V CDR1 and CDR2: SGHTA, FQGNSA. This chain's CDR3 is CASSFDRAETQYF. In DNA form, the CDR3 reads TGTGCCAGCAGCTTTGACAGGGCAGAGACCCAGTACTTC.

This rearrangement joins TRBV30 to TRBJ1-4, with a tentative D call TRBD1 (5 bases). Germline values: CDR1 GTSNPN, CDR2 SVGIG (reference sequence). The CDR3 spans 15 residues. Between the trimmed V and J ends, which lost 3 bases and 0 bases, there was a span of 11 bases. CDR3 protein: CAWRDTLTTNEKLFF. CDR3 in DNA: TGTGCCTGGAGGGACACCCTGACAACTAATGAAAAACTGTTTTTT.

The gene calls are TRBV5-1 and TRBJ2-7, with D uncertain. The CDR3 spans 13 residues. Germline V gives CDR1 SGHRS, CDR2 YFSETQ. V shed 1 base and J shed 5 bases, with 10 bases lying between them. The CDR3 DNA follows: TGCGCCAGCAGCTTGACCCGGGTTAACGAGCAGTACTTC. It specifies CASSLTRVNEQYF.

The CDR3: CASSLTSGGLRETQYF. The DNA for the CDR3 is TGCGCCAGCAGCTTAACTAGCGGGGGCCTCCGGGAGACCCAGTACTTC. The rearrangement links TRBV5-1 to TRBJ2-5; 11 bases fit TRBD2. CDR3 length: 16 residues. Germline V CDR1 and CDR2: SGHRS, YFSETQ. V dropped 2 bases and J dropped 5; count of bases not matched to a gene: 8.

This clone has just a few counts. The chain uses TRBV2 and TRBJ1-5; 7 bases map to TRBD1. There are 13 residues in the CDR3. Germline V gives CDR1 SNHLY, CDR2 FYNNEI. Trimming cost V 5 bases and J 7 bases; bases outside gene matches: 5. The CDR3 DNA reads as TGTGCCAGCAGTAACAGGGGCTGGCAGCCCCAGCATTTT. It specifies CASSNRGWQPQHF.

This clone came up a few times. The rearrangement joins TRBV18 to TRBJ1-1, with a weak D call TRBD1 (6 bases). CDR3 length equals 15 residues. Trimming took 3 bases from V and 0 from J, leaving 11 bases between them. Germline lookup yields CDR1 KGHSH and CDR2 LQKENI. The CDR3 DNA reads as TGTGCCAGCTCACCTAGGGAGGGGGTGAACACTGAAGCTTTCTTT. Protein: CASSPREGVNTEAFF.

This clone was recorded once. The chain joins TRBV7-9 to TRBJ2-3; tentative D call: TRBD2 (5 bases). The germline CDR1 and CDR2 sequences are SEHNR and FQNEAQ (reference sequence). The ends were cut back, 4 bases at V and 1 base at J, with 12 bases in the middle. The CDR3 is made up of 15 amino acids. The CDR3 is CASSSPSRGTDTQYF. The CDR3 DNA reads TGTGCCAGCAGCTCCCCTAGCCGCGGCACAGATACGCAGTATTTT.

CDR3 DNA sequence: TGTGCCAGCAGCCAAGAAGCGGGCGGTGAGCAGTTCTTC. Translation gives CASSQEAGGEQFF. The V and J genes are TRBV4-2 and TRBJ2-1, with D maybe TRBD2 (6 bases). CDR1 is LGHNA, CDR2 YNFKEQ, per germline. V lost 0 bases, J lost 9 bases, and 9 bases lay in between. This CDR3 has 13 residues.

This chain joins TRBV14 and TRBJ2-6; D ambiguous. V lost 5 bases and J 0 bases, leaving 5 bases between the germline ends. This CDR3 spans 14 amino acids. Per the germline V gene, CDR1 is SGHDN and CDR2 is FVKESK. The CDR3 nucleotides are TGTGCCAGCAGCGGGCTCTCTGGGGCCAACGTCCTGACTTTC. Encoded protein: CASSGLSGANVLTF.

The V call is TRBV7-9, the J call TRBJ2-3; 9 bases match TRBD2. This CDR3 contains 15 residues. V shed 1 base and J 5 bases; nucleotides not matched to a gene: 4. Germline loops: CDR1 SEHNR, CDR2 FQNEAQ (reference sequence). CDR3 sequence (DNA): TGTGCCAGCAGCTTAGGCGGGGGGGCAGGAGATACGCAGTATTTT. This codes for CASSLGGGAGDTQYF.

This clone was detected a few times. The chain uses TRBV2 and TRBJ2-2; 9 nucleotides line up with TRBD1. Germline CDR1 and CDR2: SNHLY and FYNNEI. V shed 3 bases and J 2 bases; nucleotides not matched to a gene: 1. The CDR3 runs to 15 residues. The DNA of the CDR3 is TGTGCCAGCAGTGAGGACAGGGGAAACACCGGGGAGCTGTTTTTT. Translated, it gives CASSEDRGNTGELFF.

The chain carries TRBV7-8 and TRBJ1-1; D gene unclear. CDR1 is SGHVS, CDR2 FQNEAQ, per germline. The CDR3 is 14 amino acids. V lost 0 bases to trimming and J lost 1 base, with 6 bases between them. Here the CDR3 DNA reads TGTGCCAGCAGCTTAGCGCCCGGGAACACTGAAGCTTTCTTT. Protein product: CASSLAPGNTEAFF.

The V call is TRBV21-1, the J call TRBJ1-2; TRBD1 is taken as the D call from the table, unchecked against the DNA. TRBV21-1 is a recognized pseudogene. This CDR3 has 14 amino acids. In nucleotides, the CDR3 is TGTGCCAGCAGCAAAGAAGTGGCAGGGGAGGGCTACACCTTC. Translating it yields CASSKEVAGEGYTF.

The rearrangement joins TRBV6-2 or TRBV6-3 to TRBJ1-2; tentative D call: TRBD1 (6 bases). This CDR3 has 15 amino acids. Trimming took 5 bases from V and 6 from J, leaving 19 bases between them. The germline V gene encodes CDR1 MNHEY and CDR2 SVGEGT. CDR3 loop: CASSRRRGGLHGYTF. The CDR3 bases are TGTGCCAGCAGTCGCCGTCGGGGGGGGCTTCATGGCTACACCTTC.

The V and J genes are TRBV7-9 and TRBJ2-5; 8 bases match TRBD1. The length of the CDR3 is 14 residues. V shed 4 bases, J shed 4 bases, and the junction held 5 bases outside the gene matches. Germline loops: CDR1 SEHNR, CDR2 FQNEAQ (reference sequence). The CDR3 nucleotides read TGTGCCAGCAGCTCCTGGACAGGGTTAGAGACCCAGTACTTC. This sequence encodes CASSSWTGLETQYF.

This rearrangement joins TRBV19 to TRBJ1-1, with D uncertain. V was shortened by 5 bases and J by 0 bases, with 13 bases between the two germline ends. The germline V gene has CDR1 LNHDA and CDR2 SQIVND (reference sequence). This CDR3 contains 15 residues. CDR3 sequence (DNA): TGTGCCAGTAGTTCCCTGTCCTTTTTGAACACTGAAGCTTTCTTT. Its protein product is CASSSLSFLNTEAFF.

The chain has TRBV6-2 or TRBV6-3 and TRBJ1-6, with TRBD1 matching 9 bases. The CDR3 totals 19 residues. Germline trimming cut 2 bases from V and 9 bases from J; bases unmatched to any gene: 17. CDR1 MNHEY and CDR2 SVGEGT come from the germline V gene. The CDR3 sequence: CASSYLAEGTGQGRSPLHF. The CDR3 nucleotides are TGTGCCAGCAGTTACCTAGCGGAGGGCACGGGACAGGGACGTTCACCCCTCCACTTT.

V usage is TRBV6-1 and J usage is TRBJ1-2; D is ambiguous. Germline assignment: CDR1 MNHNS and CDR2 SASEGT. V was cut by 3 bases and J by 7 bases, with 12 bases left in between. The CDR3 runs to 13 residues. The CDR3 reads CASSEYNNRGYTF. The CDR3, as DNA: TGTGCCAGCAGTGAGTACAACAATCGTGGCTACACCTTC.

This chain links TRBV20-1 with TRBJ2-3; D remains ambiguous. Germline lookup yields CDR1 DFQATT and CDR2 SNEGSKA (reference sequence). The V gene lost 5 bases and the J gene lost 4 bases, with 7 bases spanning the gap. The length of the CDR3 is 11 residues. Here the CDR3 reads CSAVSPDTQYF. The CDR3 region has the DNA TGCAGTGCTGTGAGCCCAGATACGCAGTATTTT.

The count of this clone is one. This sequence joins TRBV7-3 and TRBJ1-2; 8 bases agree with TRBD1. Germline-derived CDR1 and CDR2 are SGHTA and FQGTGA. Losses at the gene ends were 5 bases for V and 7 bases for J; bases not matched to a gene: 6. The CDR3 consists of 13 residues. The CDR3 bases are TGTGCCAGCAGCCTAGGACAGGGTGGTGGCTACACCTTC. Its translation is CASSLGQGGGYTF.

The genes are TRBV18 and TRBJ2-1; TRBD1 is a possible D gene (6 bases). Germline values: CDR1 KGHSH, CDR2 LQKENI. V gave up 5 bases and J gave up 3 bases, with 8 bases separating them. This CDR3 is 13 amino acids long. This CDR3 reads CASSEQGYNEQFF. CDR3 bases: TGTGCCAGCTCAGAACAGGGCTACAATGAGCAGTTCTTC.

This chain uses TRBV6-1 with TRBJ2-6, with a tentative D call TRBD1 (6 bases). From germline, CDR1 is MNHNS and CDR2 SASEGT. V lost 4 bases and J lost 2, with 12 bases in between. CDR3 length: 16 amino acids. The CDR3 sequence is CASSAQGTPGANVLTF. In nucleotides, the CDR3 is TGTGCCAGCAGTGCCCAGGGGACCCCTGGGGCCAACGTCCTGACTTTC.

The J gene is TRBJ2-3, the V gene TRBV5-1, with TRBD2 matching 9 bases. The trim removed 0 bases at V and 5 bases at J, leaving 10 bases unmatched. Germline V gives CDR1 SGHRS, CDR2 YFSETQ. The CDR3 consists of 17 residues. The CDR3 sequence: CASSLGGSAGGGDTQYF. The CDR3 DNA reads as TGCGCCAGCAGCTTGGGAGGTTCGGCGGGAGGGGGAGATACGCAGTATTTT. The full variable domain, with the rest looked up from reference TRBV5-1 and TRBJ2-3, is KAGVTQTPRYLIKTRGQQVTLSCSPISGHRSVSWYQQTPGQGLQFLFEYFSETQRNKGNFPGRFSGRQFSNSRSEMNVSTLELGDSALYLCASSLGGSAGGGDTQYFGPGTRLTVL.

The chain links TRBV18 to TRBJ1-6; TRBD1 matches at 9 bases. This CDR3 has 16 residues. Trimming cost V 1 base and J 6 bases; bases outside gene matches: 4. Looked up from germline, CDR1 is KGHSH and CDR2 is LQKENI. CDR3 amino acids: CASSPRGTGLNSPLHF. The DNA for the CDR3 is TGTGCCAGCTCACCACGTGGGACAGGGCTTAATTCACCCCTCCACTTT. Looking up the rest from reference TRBV18 and TRBJ1-6 gives the full variable domain: NAGVMQNPRHLVRRRGQEARLRCSPMKGHSHVYWYRQLPEEGLKFMVYLQKENIIDESGMPKERFSAEFPKEGPSILRIQQVVRGDSAAYFCASSPRGTGLNSPLHFGNGTRLTVT.

This clone was observed a single time. Other DNA sequences of this sample code for an identical CDR3. CDR3 amino acids: CASSPPGQGETQYF. The CDR3, as DNA: TGTGCCAGCTCACCACCGGGACAGGGAGAGACCCAGTACTTC. The chain combines TRBV18 with TRBJ2-5, with TRBD1 matching 9 bases. V lost 0 bases, J lost 4 bases, and 0 bases stayed unmatched. Germline V CDR1 and CDR2: KGHSH, LQKENI. The CDR3 extends over 14 amino acids.

The rearrangement links TRBV4-3 to TRBJ1-3; 7 nucleotides line up with TRBD1. Germline assignment: CDR1 LGHNA and CDR2 YSLEER. V was clipped by 1 base and J by 0 bases; unmatched bases: 15. This CDR3 is built from 20 residues. The CDR3 bases are TGCGCCAGCAGCCAAGTCCCACAAGGACAGGCCGTCAGCTCTGGAAACACCATATATTTT. It yields the protein CASSQVPQGQAVSSGNTIYF.